The source of this T cell receptor beta chain is a study of blood T cell repertoires in COVID-19 (dated by TCRdb to about 2020). With respect to the entire study: The collaborator samples originated in the United States, Italy and Spain and spanned the acute and convalescent phases of COVID-19. The material from the prospective study consisted of cDNA or gDNA derived from T cells, B-cell-depleted T cells, or PBMCs. Subjects who had been exposed to COVID-19, were actively infected with it, or had recovered from it provided the deeply sampled blood TCRbeta repertoires that made up the dataset. The repertoires were released in a freely available public database intended as a resource for research on the immune response to SARS-CoV-2. The samples were drawn from the first 160 participants of the ongoing ImmuneRACE study and from about 1,200 subjects provided by 6 global collaborators. Sample metadata almost always included a de-identified subject ID, COVID-19 status, age in years and sex. Where HLA class I and class II types were available, the types were taken from metadata supplied by the sample provider, not from assay-based typing.

Enrolling through a virtual design, the prospective study's participants ranged in age from roughly 18 to 95 years and lived across some 22 United States geographic areas. Cohort assignment in the prospective study relied on participant-reported clinical history from a screening survey and a study questionnaire. In the prospective study, whole blood, serum and a nasopharyngeal or oropharyngeal swab were collected from each participant by mobile phlebotomists. Prospective study participants could optionally give additional blood draws and questionnaires over an approximately two-month period. Blood samples from the prospective study were shipped frozen or at room temperature prior to DNA extraction. Overall study outcomes, separate from this receptor: The amount of clinical and demographic metadata varied by source and participant and was provided uncurated.

The immunoSEQ Assay, a bias-controlled multiplex PCR, was used to amplify TCRbeta CDR3 regions from genomic DNA. On the authors' methods: Within the assay, amplification of reference gene primers was used to estimate how many nucleated cells each sample contained. To quantify the absolute abundance of each unique TCRbeta CDR3 rearrangement, sequence reads were collapsed and filtered. For each sample, productive Simpson clonality was calculated by taking the square root of Simpson's diversity index across productive rearrangements. What TCRdb holds here is the immuneACCESS table cut down to in-frame rearrangements. Part of the clones is not present; checked against another copy, under half of the missing clones reflect an unresolved V gene, and the others are unexplained. The V and J calls and clone size come from that table; D and trimming were worked out from the DNA. This sample lists about 250,000 clones; around 92% were detected once. The ten biggest clones cover almost 4% of the sample.

To note about this clone: What antigen it recognizes has not been identified. No base quality information exists; no much larger clone differs at one position.

The TCR originated in a woman in her 30s with acute COVID-19. The sample taken for sequencing was PBMCs or T cells enriched from blood (not recorded which).

In nucleotide form, the sequence is TGCGCCAGCAGCCTCGGGACAGGTGGATTAGAGACCCAGTACTTC. Translated, this gives CASSLGTGGLETQYF. The chain is made from TRBV4-1 and TRBJ2-5, with 8 bases matching TRBD1. From V the trimming removes 4 bases and from J it removes 4 bases, while the gene matches leave 8 bases of the junction unaccounted for. The cysteine opens and the phenylalanine closes a CDR3 of 15 amino acids. The read is trimmed to its CDR3 DNA, 45 bases read in frame from base 1. From a lookup of the germline V gene, CDR1 and CDR2 are MGHRA and YSYEKL.